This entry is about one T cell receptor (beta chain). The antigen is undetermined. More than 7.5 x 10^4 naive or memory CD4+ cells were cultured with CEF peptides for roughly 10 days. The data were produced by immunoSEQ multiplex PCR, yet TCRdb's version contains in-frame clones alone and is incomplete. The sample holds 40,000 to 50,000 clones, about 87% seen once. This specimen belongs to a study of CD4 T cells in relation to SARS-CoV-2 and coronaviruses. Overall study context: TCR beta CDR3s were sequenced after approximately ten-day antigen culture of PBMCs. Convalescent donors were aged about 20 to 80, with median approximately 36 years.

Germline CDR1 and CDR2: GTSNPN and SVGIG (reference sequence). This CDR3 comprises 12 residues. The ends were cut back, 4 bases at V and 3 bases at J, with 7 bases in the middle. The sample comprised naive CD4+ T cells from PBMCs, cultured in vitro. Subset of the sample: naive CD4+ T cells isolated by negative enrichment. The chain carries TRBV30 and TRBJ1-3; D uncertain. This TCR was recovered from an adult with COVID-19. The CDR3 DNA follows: TGTGCCTGGAAAGCTGGTGGAAACACCATATATTTT. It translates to CAWKAGGNTIYF.